The clone carrying this TCR beta chain was counted between two and nine times. Antigen specificity is unknown. Primers: 60 Vbeta forward and 13 Jbeta reverse. The data were produced by immunoSEQ multiplex PCR, yet TCRdb's version contains in-frame clones alone and is incomplete. The data contain about 91,000 clones, about two thirds of them singletons. This record comes from a study of cytomegalovirus exposure and HLA in healthy donors. General study points: Several of the most significant clusters were apparently associated with common viral pathogens in a later analysis. Sequences of the TCR beta chain were said to predict the HLA-A and HLA-B alleles of most subjects accurately.

The sequence was obtained from a human donor in good health. The sequencing input was PBMCs.

The CDR3 is CARQTQVYGYTF. In nucleotides, the CDR3 is TGTGCCAGGCAGACACAGGTCTATGGCTACACCTTC. V is TRBV6-5 and J is TRBJ1-2; D possibly corresponds to TRBD1 (5 bases). The CDR3 runs to 12 residues. Deletions cut 9 bases from V and 4 bases from J, with 12 bases between. Germline loops: CDR1 MNHEY, CDR2 SVGAGI.